One sample yielded the 27 T cell receptor beta chains listed below, sequenced in a study of identical twins (dated by TCRdb to between 2015 and 2016). The protocol used for the library was 5' RACE. Sequencing was performed on an Illumina HiSeq 2000. TCRdb trimmed public reads at Q25 via fastp, called clones via MiXCR and kept in-frame beta chains. Identical CDR3 proteins give one entry, which carries the most common genes and DNA. The sample table holds hundreds of thousands of distinct CDR3 sequences, of which roughly 8% were seen once. More than 0.75% of the sample goes to the ten largest clones. These data were also filed under a second study, of yellow fever vaccine responses in identical twins.

The sample was PBMCs. Receptors originate from a woman younger than 35 in good health.

This chain connects TRBV10-3 to TRBJ2-1; the match to TRBD2 covers 7 bases. The CDR3 runs to 14 residues. Germline values: CDR1 ENHRY, CDR2 SYGVKD. After removal of 3 bases from V and 7 bases from J, the junction contained 6 bases not matched to a gene. CDR3 coding DNA: TGTGCCATCAGTGACGGATCTAGCGGTAATGAGCAGTTCTTC. Protein sequence: CAISDGSSGNEQFF.

The CDR3 DNA reads TGCGCCAGCAGTGAGTCGGCGAACTCCTACAATGAGCAGTTCTTC. Protein: CASSESANSYNEQFF. The chain employs TRBV10-1 and TRBJ2-1; no clear D. The germline gives CDR1 WNHNN, CDR2 SYGVQD (reference sequence). CDR3 length: 15 amino acids. V was shortened by 0 bases and J by 0 bases, with 6 bases between the two germline ends.

In this sample, this clonotype turned up a few times. V and J are TRBV4-3 and TRBJ2-7; D is ambiguous. In germline, CDR1 is LGHNA, CDR2 YSLEER. Trimming pared 0 bases from V and 7 bases from J, leaving 13 bases between. The length of the CDR3 is 14 residues. The CDR3 loop reads CASSQDPFGLEQYF. CDR3 sequence (DNA): TGCGCCAGCAGCCAAGATCCTTTCGGGCTTGAGCAGTACTTC.

The chain links TRBV18 to TRBJ2-1, with D hard to call. CDR1 and CDR2 (germline): KGHSH, LQKENI. This CDR3 spans 15 amino acids. Trimming took 3 bases from V and 4 from J, leaving 13 bases between them. CDR3 sequence: CASSPDNLGYNEQFF. In nucleotides, the CDR3 is TGTGCCAGCTCACCGGATAACCTGGGATACAATGAGCAGTTCTTC.

The chain combines TRBV6-1 with TRBJ1-5; 9 bases align to TRBD1. CDR3 length equals 13 residues. J was trimmed by 6 bases and V by 6 bases; bases with no gene match: 3. Germline CDR1 MNHNS, CDR2 SASEGT. The CDR3 region has the DNA TGTGCCAGCAGACAGGGGGCTGCTCAGCCCCAGCATTTT. Translating it yields CASRQGAAQPQHF.

The table lists this clonotype with many counts. V usage is TRBV5-1 and J usage is TRBJ2-7, with TRBD1 matching over 11 bases. Germline V lookup: CDR1 SGHRS, CDR2 YFSETQ. The CDR3 totals 14 residues. Trimming at V came to 4 bases and at J to 2 bases, leaving 2 bases not matched to a gene. This CDR3 reads CASSGQGAPYEQYF. DNA of the CDR3: TGCGCCAGCAGCGGACAGGGGGCCCCCTACGAGCAGTACTTC.

V usage is TRBV4-3 and J usage is TRBJ2-1; D tentatively reads TRBD1 or TRBD2 (6 bases each). The germline V gene has CDR1 LGHNA and CDR2 YSLEER. CDR3 length: 15 amino acids. Trimming removed 0 bases at V and 7 bases at J, with 13 bases between. CDR3 DNA sequence: TGCGCCAGCAGCCAAGATAGGGGGGTTTGGAATGAGCAGTTCTTC. It encodes CASSQDRGVWNEQFF.

This clonotype was observed a handful of times. This chain uses TRBV20-1 with TRBJ2-3; 14 nucleotides align to TRBD2. The CDR3 length is 14 residues. CDR1 and CDR2 from the germline V gene are DFQATT and SNEGSKA (reference sequence). J lost 5 bases, V lost 3 bases, and 1 base had no gene match. The CDR3 region has the DNA TGCAGTGCTAGGACTAGCGGGAGGGGAGATACGCAGTATTTT. It translates to CSARTSGRGDTQYF.

In this sample, this clonotype turned up many times. This rearrangement joins TRBV12-3 or TRBV12-4 to TRBJ1-4, with 7 positions matching TRBD1. The CDR3 totals 16 residues. Losses at the gene ends were 5 bases for V and 1 base for J; bases not matched to a gene: 7. The CDR3 loop reads CASSHRGGLTNEKLFF. CDR3 DNA: TGTGCCAGCAGTCACAGGGGAGGGTTAACTAATGAAAAACTGTTTTTT.

CDR3 in amino acids: CASSQVAGIGYEQYF. The DNA for the CDR3 is TGCGCCAGCAGCCAAGTAGCCGGGATCGGCTACGAGCAGTACTTC. This chain links TRBV4-3 with TRBJ2-7; D is possibly TRBD2 (5 bases). V was clipped by 1 base and J by 3 bases, with 13 bases between them. Germline loops: CDR1 LGHNA, CDR2 YSLEER. This CDR3 has 15 amino acids.

This clonotype came up a few times. The chain couples TRBV6-9 to TRBJ2-2; 7 bases line up with TRBD1. The CDR3 is 13 amino acids. V dropped 7 bases and J dropped 6; count of bases not matched to a gene: 5. In germline, CDR1 is MNHGY, CDR2 SVAAGI. CDR3 nucleotides: TGTGCCAGCAAGAGACAGGGTGCCGGGGAGCTGTTTTTT. Its protein product is CASKRQGAGELFF.

This clonotype appeared a few times. The chain employs TRBV11-2 and TRBJ2-7; 7 nucleotides agree with TRBD2. Germline-derived CDR1 and CDR2 are SGHAT and FQNNGV. This CDR3 is built from 15 residues. After removal of 1 base from V and 4 bases from J, the junction contained 7 bases not matched to a gene. The CDR3 loop reads CASSLGGRDRYEQYF. CDR3 nucleotide sequence: TGTGCCAGCAGCTTAGGCGGGAGAGATAGGTACGAGCAGTACTTC.

This clonotype came up many times. J is TRBJ2-7 and V is TRBV4-3; 7 bases fit TRBD1. CDR1 is LGHNA and CDR2 is YSLEER in the germline V gene. Trimming at V came to 5 bases and at J to 1 base, leaving 5 bases not matched to a gene. The CDR3 has 14 residues. CDR3 DNA: TGCGCCAGCAGCACCCGGACAGGTTCCTACGAGCAGTACTTC. Its protein is CASSTRTGSYEQYF.

This clonotype was seen repeatedly, ten times or more. V is TRBV11-2 and J is TRBJ2-5; D is perhaps TRBD2 (5 bases). The V end was cut by 6 bases, the J end by 4 bases, with 9 bases between. CDR1 and CDR2 from the germline V gene are SGHAT and FQNNGV. This CDR3 has 12 residues. The chain's CDR3 is CASSIGGETQYF. In DNA, the CDR3 is TGTGCCAGCAGTATAGGAGGAGAGACCCAGTACTTC.

The chain has TRBV5-1 and TRBJ1-4; the D gene is possibly TRBD1 (6 bases). Looked up from germline, CDR1 is SGHRS and CDR2 is YFSETQ. This CDR3 contains 16 residues. The V end was cut by 2 bases, the J end by 0 bases, with 11 bases between. The chain's CDR3 is CASSLGGVATNEKLFF. The CDR3 region has the DNA TGCGCCAGCAGCTTAGGGGGGGTTGCAACTAATGAAAAACTGTTTTTT.

The chain joins TRBV7-2 to TRBJ1-1; D unresolved. V dropped 11 bases and J dropped 7 bases, with 20 bases sitting between them. The CDR3 length is 13 residues. Germline CDR1 is SGHTA and CDR2 is FQGNSA. CDR3 amino acids: CACRTAAWVEAFF. The CDR3 nucleotides are TGTGCCTGTCGGACCGCCGCATGGGTTGAAGCTTTCTTT.

The chain has TRBV20-1 and TRBJ2-7; D possibly corresponds to TRBD2 (6 bases). The ends were cut back, 4 bases at V and 0 bases at J, with 13 bases in the middle. The length of the CDR3 is 14 residues. Per the germline V gene, CDR1 is DFQATT and CDR2 is SNEGSKA (reference sequence). DNA of the CDR3: TGCAGTGCTATAGAGATGACTAGCTCCTACGAGCAGTACTTC. Translated, it gives CSAIEMTSSYEQYF.

This clonotype was detected only a few times. V and J are TRBV20-1 and TRBJ1-1; tentatively, D is TRBD1 (5 bases). This CDR3 is 14 amino acids long. The germline V gene has CDR1 DFQATT and CDR2 SNEGSKA (reference sequence). Trimming took 6 bases from V and 0 from J, leaving 14 bases between them. The CDR3 reads CSAGDGALNTEAFF. The CDR3 DNA reads as TGCAGTGCCGGGGATGGGGCTCTGAACACTGAAGCTTTCTTT.

This clonotype was detected only a few times. V is TRBV3-1 and J is TRBJ1-1; D is uncertain. Germline assignment: CDR1 LGHDT and CDR2 YNNKEL (reference sequence). The CDR3 sequence is 14 residues long. V lost 6 bases and J lost 3, with 14 bases in between. In DNA, the CDR3 is TGTGCCAGCAGTCAAATAGGACGGGACACTGAAGCTTTCTTT. Translating it yields CASSQIGRDTEAFF.

This clonotype was found a few times. The chain carries TRBV28 and TRBJ1-5, with D maybe TRBD1 (6 bases). CDR3 length: 15 residues. Trimming left V 2 bases short and J 2 bases short, with 10 bases between. From germline, CDR1 is MDHEN and CDR2 SYDVKM. The CDR3 is CASSLVAGGNQPQHF. In nucleotides, the CDR3 is TGTGCCAGCAGTTTAGTTGCAGGGGGCAATCAGCCCCAGCATTTT.

This clonotype was observed at least ten times. The genes are TRBV28 and TRBJ2-7; 9 nucleotides agree with TRBD1. Trimming at V came to 4 bases and at J to 4 bases, leaving 8 bases not matched to a gene. This CDR3 spans 15 amino acids. The V gene's germline CDR1 is MDHEN and CDR2 SYDVKM. CDR3 residues: CASSSPGTGFYEQYF. The CDR3 DNA reads TGTGCCAGCAGTTCCCCCGGGACAGGGTTTTACGAGCAGTACTTC.

CDR3 region: CSAEERGGVADTQYF. CDR3 nucleotides: TGCAGTGCTGAGGAACGGGGGGGGGTCGCAGATACGCAGTATTTT. The J gene is TRBJ2-3, the V gene TRBV20-1; TRBD2 matches at 8 bases. The J segment lost 4 bases and the V segment lost 5 bases, leaving 11 bases of the junction unmatched. The CDR3 has 15 amino acids. Germline loops: CDR1 DFQATT, CDR2 SNEGSKA (reference sequence).

This clonotype was detected many times. This chain connects TRBV10-3 to TRBJ2-7, with D perhaps matching TRBD1 or TRBD2 (5 bases each). Trimming removed 10 bases from V and 3 bases from J, with 19 bases in between. The germline CDR1 and CDR2 sequences are ENHRY and SYGVKD. The CDR3 spans 14 residues. CDR3 residues: CATRDGAPFYEQYF. The DNA for the CDR3 is TGTGCCACCCGGGACGGAGCGCCTTTCTACGAGCAGTACTTC.

The rearrangement links TRBV5-6 to TRBJ2-7; D is unclear. Germline V gene sequence: CDR1 SGHDT, CDR2 YYEEEE. V lost 4 bases and J lost 6, with 20 bases in between. CDR3 size: 15 residues. The CDR3 protein is CASSARRTDTFEQYF. CDR3 nucleotides: TGTGCCAGCAGCGCCCGACGGACGGATACTTTCGAGCAGTACTTC.

This clonotype was counted ten times or more. This chain uses TRBV4-3 with TRBJ2-5; D unresolved. The ends were cut back, 0 bases at V and 2 bases at J, with 10 bases in the middle. Germline V gene data show CDR1 as LGHNA and CDR2 as YSLEER. This CDR3 spans 15 amino acids. For the CDR3, the DNA is TGCGCCAGCAGCCAAGATCGGTCTCTTCAAGAGACCCAGTACTTC. Translation: CASSQDRSLQETQYF.

The chain employs TRBV12-3 or TRBV12-4 and TRBJ1-2; D is unclear. The germline V and J ends were trimmed by 6 bases and 3 bases, with 14 bases remaining between them. The CDR3 has 14 amino acids. CDR3 bases: TGTGCCAGCAGAAGGACCGGAGCGGACTATGGCTACACCTTC. Translation: CASRRTGADYGYTF.

This clonotype was seen a few times. The chain recombines TRBV29-1 with TRBJ2-1; tentatively, D is TRBD2 (6 bases). Germline CDR1 SQVTM, CDR2 ANQGSEA. V lost 6 bases and J lost 2, with 14 bases in between. CDR3 size: 14 residues. CDR3 DNA: TGCAGCGTCCTCGGGGGACTCACCTACAATGAGCAGTTCTTC. Protein sequence: CSVLGGLTYNEQFF.